Listed here are 16 T cell receptor beta chains from one sample, sequenced in a study of OX40 agonist ivuxolimab in advanced cancers. Sequenced by immunoSEQ multiplex PCR; TCRdb stores in-frame clones only, minus some. This table has fewer than 25,000 clones, approximately 80% appearing once. Here the sequenced sample was CD4+ or CD8+ T cells sorted from blood, taken in a trial of the OX40 agonist ivuxolimab. These receptors were obtained from an adult with an advanced solid tumor such as melanoma, head and neck, liver or kidney cancer.

V and J are TRBV7-3 and TRBJ2-3; D possibly corresponds to TRBD1 (6 bases). Germline V gene sequence: CDR1 SGHTA, CDR2 FQGTGA. V lost 1 base to trimming and J lost 0 bases, with 11 bases between them. This CDR3 comprises 16 residues. CDR3 nucleotides: TGTGCCAGCAGCTTAAGGGGGCTCGGTAGCACAGATACGCAGTATTTT. Its protein is CASSLRGLGSTDTQYF.

The chain uses TRBV6-1 and TRBJ2-7; D possibly corresponds to TRBD1 (5 bases). Germline CDR1 MNHNS, CDR2 SASEGT. Trimming shortened V by 7 bases and J by 2 bases, and 9 bases separated the two germline ends. This CDR3 has 12 residues. The CDR3 loop is CASNRPPYEQYF. The CDR3 DNA reads TGTGCCAGCAACAGGCCCCCCTACGAGCAGTACTTC.

There are a few counts of this clone. V and J are TRBV5-1 and TRBJ1-5; D possibly corresponds to TRBD1 (5 bases). The CDR3 sequence is 14 residues long. CDR1 SGHRS and CDR2 YFSETQ come from the germline V gene. The V and J ends lost 5 bases and 4 bases respectively, with 13 bases between them. The CDR3 bases are TGCGCCAGCAGGGCCGGGACGGAAAATCAGCCCCAGCATTTT. It is translated as CASRAGTENQPQHF.

The chain couples TRBV5-1 to TRBJ1-1; possible D gene TRBD1, 6 bases. The V and J ends lost 5 bases and 0 bases respectively, with 11 bases between them. Germline CDR1 SGHRS, CDR2 YFSETQ. The CDR3 contains 14 residues. CDR3 region: CASRDSSMNTEAFF. Written as DNA, the CDR3 is TGCGCCAGCAGGGACAGTTCCATGAACACTGAAGCTTTCTTT.

The V and J genes are TRBV7-2 and TRBJ1-4; D is unclear. The CDR3 length is 14 residues. The germline V gene has CDR1 SGHTA and CDR2 FQGNSA. V lost 1 base and J lost 8, with 11 bases in between. The CDR3 spells CASSLEAAGEKLFF. In nucleotides, the CDR3 is TGTGCCAGCAGCTTAGAGGCAGCGGGAGAAAAACTGTTTTTT.

The chain is built from TRBV19 and TRBJ1-1; no reliable D call. Between the trimmed V and J ends, which lost 9 bases and 0 bases, there was a span of 17 bases. CDR1 is LNHDA and CDR2 is SQIVND in the germline V gene (reference sequence). The CDR3 is 15 residues long. The CDR3 reads CASLRSSLMNTEAFF. The DNA of the CDR3 is TGTGCCAGCCTCCGTTCTAGTCTCATGAACACTGAAGCTTTCTTT.

This clone was observed once. V gene TRBV6-5 combines with J gene TRBJ2-2, with D possibly being TRBD2 (6 bases). CDR3 size: 15 residues. Germline V gene data show CDR1 as MNHEY and CDR2 as SVGAGI. Trimming left V 0 bases short and J 8 bases short, with 13 bases between. CDR3 protein: CASSYSAGRRGELFF. CDR3 coding DNA: TGTGCCAGCAGTTACTCTGCGGGGCGTAGGGGGGAGCTGTTTTTT.

The chain employs TRBV7-2 and TRBJ1-2; TRBD1 matches at 9 bases. CDR1 is SGHTA, CDR2 FQGNSA, per germline. The V and J ends lost 5 bases and 2 bases, in that order; junction bases with no gene match: 6. This CDR3 contains 15 residues. CDR3 sequence (DNA): TGTGCCAGCAGCCTGACCGGGACAGGGAACTATGGCTACACCTTC. It codes for CASSLTGTGNYGYTF.

The V call is TRBV28, the J call TRBJ2-1; 11 bases are a match to TRBD2. CDR1 and CDR2 from the germline V gene are MDHEN and SYDVKM. The ends lost 10 bases at V and 8 bases at J; junction bases unmatched: 7. The CDR3 sequence is 13 residues long. The CDR3 DNA reads TGTGCCACCCGACTAGCGGGAAAGGATGAGCAGTTCTTC. It specifies CATRLAGKDEQFF.

The chain has TRBV7-2 and TRBJ1-5; the D gene is possibly TRBD1 (6 bases). Germline CDR1 reads SGHTA; CDR2 reads FQGNSA. Trimming left V 3 bases short and J 7 bases short, with 16 bases between. The CDR3 covers 15 residues. The CDR3 region is CASSLGWGGRQPQHF. The CDR3 bases are TGTGCCAGCAGCTTGGGGTGGGGGGGGCGGCAGCCCCAGCATTTT.

The V gene is TRBV7-9, the J gene TRBJ2-4; D perhaps matches TRBD1 (6 bases). Germline CDR1 SEHNR, CDR2 FQNEAQ (reference sequence). The V end lost 4 bases, the J end lost 7 bases, and 11 bases lay between the germline ends. The length of the CDR3 is 13 residues. In nucleotides, the CDR3 is TGTGCCAGCAGCTCGCAGGGGCGGAACATTCAGTACTTC. Protein: CASSSQGRNIQYF.

The chain is built from TRBV4-2 and TRBJ2-1; D is unclear. Germline-derived CDR1 and CDR2 are LGHNA and YNFKEQ. This CDR3 has 14 residues. Trimming left V 1 base short and J 4 bases short, with 8 bases between. CDR3 coding DNA: TGTGCCAGCAGCCAAGGGAGAGCTTACAATGAGCAGTTCTTC. Its translation: CASSQGRAYNEQFF.

To note about this clone: A junction end diverges from the germline sequence, so it may reflect a read error. The J gene is TRBJ2-5, the V gene TRBV7-7; 7 positions match TRBD2. The CDR3 covers 15 residues. Germline lookup yields CDR1 SSHAT and CDR2 FNYEAQ (reference sequence). DNA of the CDR3: TGTGCTAGCAGCCCGGGACTAACCCTCGGGGAGACCCAGTACTTC. It specifies CASSPGLTLGETQYF.

The V call is TRBV5-5, the J call TRBJ2-7; 10 positions agree with TRBD2. The CDR3 has 15 residues. Germline assignment: CDR1 SGHKS and CDR2 YYEKEE (reference sequence). V trimming: 3 bases; J trimming: 6 bases; junction bases outside the gene matches: 9. The CDR3 region has the DNA TGTGCCAGCAGCTGGGGGCTAGCGGGAGTCCGCGAGCAGTACTTC. Translation: CASSWGLAGVREQYF. The full variable domain, completed using reference TRBV5-5 and TRBJ2-7, is DAGVTQSPTHLIKTRGQQVTLRCSPISGHKSVSWYQQVLGQGPQFIFQYYEKEERGRGNFPDRFSARQFPNYSSELNVNALLLGDSALYLCASSWGLAGVREQYFGPGTRLTVT.

The CDR3: CASSEAPVDRETQYF. The CDR3 region has the DNA TGTGCCAGCAGTGAAGCGCCCGTGGATAGGGAGACCCAGTACTTC. The V gene is TRBV6-1, the J gene TRBJ2-5; D is uncertain. Per germline, CDR1 MNHNS and CDR2 SASEGT. Trimming stripped 0 bases from V and 5 bases from J, with 13 bases between. The CDR3 has 15 residues.

The chain joins TRBV5-1 to TRBJ1-2; tentative D call: TRBD1 (5 bases). The CDR3 consists of 15 residues. Trimming took 0 bases from V and 4 from J, leaving 13 bases between them. Germline assignment: CDR1 SGHRS and CDR2 YFSETQ. The CDR3 protein is CASSLASGEGYGYTF. The DNA of the CDR3 is TGCGCCAGCAGCTTGGCCTCGGGGGAAGGCTATGGCTACACCTTC.